These T cell receptor beta chains were read from a single sample in a study of shared clonotypes between healthy human individuals. Sequencing used immunoSEQ multiplex PCR; TCRdb keeps in-frame clones, though not all of them. Counted here are around 2.5 million clones, roughly 93% occurring once; the ten biggest clones make up about 0.38%. The material sequenced was naive CD4+ T cells from PBMCs. These receptors originate from a man younger than 35 in good health. Some clones in this sample may be carry-over from other donors' samples. Each CDR3 is given with its conserved first and last residue. The D gene is left open where the match is weak. Where a row states a size, it is once, few, many or the class of an expanded clone; other rows omit it.

.,TRBJ2-6,.,TRBV5-5,CASSLTLLAGANVLTF,TGTGCCAGCAGCTTGACTCTGCTGGCTGGGGCCAACGTCCTGACTTTC
.,TRBJ2-1,.,TRBV10-3,CAIRSANEQFF,TGTGCCATCAGGTCTGCCAATGAGCAGTTCTTC
.,TRBJ1-6,.,TRBV6-5,CASSYGQLNSPLHF,TGTGCCAGCAGTTACGGACAGCTAAATTCACCCCTCCACTTT
.,TRBJ1-5,.,TRBV28,CASTWEHASNQPQHF,TGTGCCAGCACATGGGAACATGCTAGCAATCAGCCCCAGCATTTT
.,TRBJ2-1,TRBD2,TRBV11-2,CASSSTYLAGVILEQFF,TGTGCCAGCAGCTCCACTTATCTAGCGGGAGTTATCCTTGAGCAGTTCTTC
.,TRBJ2-1,TRBD1,TRBV29-1,CSTGQFYNEQFF,TGCAGCACGGGACAGTTCTACAATGAGCAGTTCTTC
.,TRBJ2-3,.,TRBV7-9,CASSLVRGLADTQYF,TGTGCCAGCAGCTTAGTACGGGGGTTGGCAGATACGCAGTATTTT
.,TRBJ2-7,.,TRBV6-1,CASSEVGQPSYEQYF,TGTGCCAGCAGTGAAGTAGGCCAACCCAGCTACGAGCAGTACTTC
.,TRBJ1-2,.,TRBV29-1,CSVETRTTRYGYTF,TGCAGCGTTGAAACCCGGACAACTCGCTATGGCTACACCTTC
few,TRBJ1-1,.,TRBV20-1,CSASGGTEAFF,TGCAGTGCTAGTGGTGGCACTGAAGCTTTCTTT
.,TRBJ2-7,.,TRBV21-1,CASSKEGPATFCEQYF,TGTGCCAGCAGCAAAGAGGGGCCAGCAACATTCTGCGAGCAGTACTTC
.,TRBJ2-5,.,TRBV6-4,CASKEGGETQYF,TGTGCCAGCAAGGAGGGAGGAGAGACCCAGTACTTC
.,TRBJ2-5,.,TRBV5-4,CASSLISEETQYF,TGTGCCAGCAGCTTAATATCGGAAGAGACCCAGTACTTC
.,TRBJ2-3,TRBD1,TRBV5-1,CASSPRQGSTDTQYF,TGCGCCAGCAGCCCGAGACAGGGTAGCACAGATACGCAGTATTTT
.,TRBJ2-7,.,TRBV2,CASSDYTSYEQYF,TGTGCCAGCTCGGACTACACCTCCTACGAGCAGTACTTC
.,TRBJ1-1,.,TRBV19,CASSTGQNTEAFF,TGTGCCAGTAGTACAGGGCAGAACACTGAAGCTTTCTTT
.,TRBJ1-5,TRBD1,TRBV18,CASCSGTGSQPQHF,TGTGCCAGCTGTTCCGGGACAGGGAGTCAGCCCCAGCATTTT
.,TRBJ1-5,.,TRBV7-2,CASSTSRGNQPQHF,TGTGCCAGCAGCACCAGTAGGGGCAATCAGCCCCAGCATTTT
.,TRBJ2-7,TRBD1,TRBV29-1,CSVSGQGSRNQYF,TGCAGCGTGTCAGGACAGGGTAGTAGAAACCAGTACTTC
.,TRBJ2-1,TRBD2,TRBV6-1,CASSESLAGHYNEQFF,TGTGCCAGCAGTGAATCCCTAGCGGGTCACTACAATGAGCAGTTCTTC
.,TRBJ2-6,.,TRBV28,CASGVSGANVLTF,TGTGCCAGCGGAGTCTCTGGGGCCAACGTCCTGACTTTC
.,TRBJ1-1,.,TRBV29-1,CSVDRQVSRSEAFF,TGCAGCGTTGACCGACAGGTATCGCGTAGTGAAGCTTTCTTT
.,TRBJ1-3,TRBD1,TRBV19,CASSTLFKTGTATERGNTIYF,TGTGCCAGTAGTACTCTCTTTAAGACCGGGACAGCCACCGAAAGAGGAAACACCATATATTTT
.,TRBJ2-3,TRBD2,TRBV5-1,CASSPTSGRARDTQYF,TGCGCCAGCAGCCCCACTAGCGGGAGGGCCAGAGATACGCAGTATTTT
.,TRBJ2-3,TRBD2,TRBV4-2,CASSQTSGGDTQYF,TGTGCCAGCAGCCAAACTAGCGGAGGGGATACGCAGTATTTT
.,TRBJ1-1,TRBD1,TRBV6-1,CASSEFGQGGTEAFF,TGTGCCAGCAGTGAATTTGGACAGGGGGGCACTGAAGCTTTCTTT
.,TRBJ1-2,TRBD1,TRBV7-9,CAIFRDRDHYGYTF,TGTGCCATCTTCCGGGACAGGGACCACTATGGCTACACCTTC
.,TRBJ1-1,.,TRBV2,CASAPRGAWNTEAFF,TGTGCCAGCGCACCTCGGGGAGCTTGGAACACTGAAGCTTTCTTT
.,TRBJ1-5,.,TRBV18,CASSLYPGLEGQPQHF,TGTGCCAGCTCACTATACCCAGGGTTGGAAGGACAGCCCCAGCATTTT
.,TRBJ2-7,TRBD2,TRBV5-1,CASSLGPLAGYEQYF,TGCGCCAGCAGCTTGGGTCCTCTAGCGGGGTACGAGCAGTACTTC
.,TRBJ2-5,.,TRBV18,CASSPGGGQGTQYF,TGTGCCAGCTCACCGGGTGGAGGGCAGGGGACCCAGTACTTC
.,TRBJ2-3,TRBD1,TRBV28,CASSLVGQGGDTQYF,TGTGCCAGCAGTTTAGTGGGACAGGGTGGAGATACGCAGTATTTT
.,TRBJ2-5,.,TRBV6-6,CASSYDVGGGRTQYF,TGTGCCAGCAGTTATGACGTTGGGGGGGGCAGGACCCAGTACTTC
.,TRBJ2-3,TRBD2,TRBV28,CASTPGGADTQYF,TGTGCCAGCACCCCGGGGGGAGCCGATACGCAGTATTTT
once,TRBJ1-5,.,TRBV27,CASRMGGGNQPQHF,TGTGCCAGCCGAATGGGGGGTGGCAATCAGCCCCAGCATTTT
once,TRBJ1-2,.,TRBV5-4,CASSLADRPLYGYTF,TGTGCCAGCAGCTTGGCTGACAGGCCACTATATGGCTACACCTTC
.,TRBJ2-1,.,TRBV5-4,CASSGGVTPEQFF,TGTGCCAGCAGCGGGGGCGTGACCCCTGAGCAGTTCTTC
.,TRBJ2-1,TRBD1,TRBV28,CASSRPDRDEQFF,TGTGCCAGCAGCCGGCCGGACAGGGATGAGCAGTTCTTC
once,TRBJ1-5,.,TRBV28,CASSSTYPVPKAQSKF,TGTGCCAGCAGTTCAACCTACCCTGTTCCGAAGGCTCAGAGTAAATTT
.,TRBJ2-1,.,TRBV2,CASLSSEYNEQFF,TGTGCCAGCCTCTCTAGCGAGTACAATGAGCAGTTCTTC
.,TRBJ1-4,.,TRBV27,CASSLSPLKNEKLFF,TGTGCCAGCAGTTTAAGCCCCCTTAAGAATGAAAAACTGTTTTTT